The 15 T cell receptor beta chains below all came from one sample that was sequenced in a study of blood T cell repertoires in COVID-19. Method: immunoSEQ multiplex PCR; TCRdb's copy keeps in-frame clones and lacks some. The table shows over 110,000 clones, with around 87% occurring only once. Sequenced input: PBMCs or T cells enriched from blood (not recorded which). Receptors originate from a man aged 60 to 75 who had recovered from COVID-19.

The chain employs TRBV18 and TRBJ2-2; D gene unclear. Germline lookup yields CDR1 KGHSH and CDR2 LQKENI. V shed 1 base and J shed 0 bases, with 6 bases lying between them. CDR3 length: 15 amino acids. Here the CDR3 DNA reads TGTGCCAGCTCACCACGGCCAGCGAACACCGGGGAGCTGTTTTTT. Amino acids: CASSPRPANTGELFF. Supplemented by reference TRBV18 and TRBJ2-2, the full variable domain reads NAGVMQNPRHLVRRRGQEARLRCSPMKGHSHVYWYRQLPEEGLKFMVYLQKENIIDESGMPKERFSAEFPKEGPSILRIQQVVRGDSAAYFCASSPRPANTGELFFGEGSRLTVL.

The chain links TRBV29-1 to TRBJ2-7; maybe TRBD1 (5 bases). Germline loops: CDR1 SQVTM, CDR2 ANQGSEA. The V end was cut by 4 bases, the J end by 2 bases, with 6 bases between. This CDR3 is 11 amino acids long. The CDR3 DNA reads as TGCAGCGTTGCAGGGACCTACGAGCAGTACTTC. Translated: CSVAGTYEQYF.

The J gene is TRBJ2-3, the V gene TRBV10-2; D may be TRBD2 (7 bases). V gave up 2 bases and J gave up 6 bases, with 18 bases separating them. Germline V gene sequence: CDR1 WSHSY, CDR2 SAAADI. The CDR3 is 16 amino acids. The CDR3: CASSEPSGGGADTQYF. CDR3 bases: TGCGCCAGCAGTGAGCCTAGCGGTGGGGGGGCGGATACGCAGTATTTT.

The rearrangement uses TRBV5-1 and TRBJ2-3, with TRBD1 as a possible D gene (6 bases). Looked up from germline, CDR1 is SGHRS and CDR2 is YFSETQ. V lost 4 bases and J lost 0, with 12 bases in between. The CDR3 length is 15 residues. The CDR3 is CASSLTGTSTDTQYF. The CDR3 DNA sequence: TGCGCCAGCAGCCTGACAGGAACTAGCACAGATACGCAGTATTTT.

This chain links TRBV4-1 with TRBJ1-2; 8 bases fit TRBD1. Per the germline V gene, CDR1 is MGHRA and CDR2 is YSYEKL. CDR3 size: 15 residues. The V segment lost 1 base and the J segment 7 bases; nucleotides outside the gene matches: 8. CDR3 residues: CASSQGGQGIAGYTF. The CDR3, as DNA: TGCGCCAGCAGCCAAGGTGGACAGGGTATAGCTGGCTACACCTTC.

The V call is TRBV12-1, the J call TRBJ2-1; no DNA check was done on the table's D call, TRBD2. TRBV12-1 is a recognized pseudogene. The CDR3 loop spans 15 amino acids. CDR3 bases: TGTGCCAGCAGCCGGACTAGCGGGGGAAGGGTTGAGCAGTTCTTC. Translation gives CASSRTSGGRVEQFF.

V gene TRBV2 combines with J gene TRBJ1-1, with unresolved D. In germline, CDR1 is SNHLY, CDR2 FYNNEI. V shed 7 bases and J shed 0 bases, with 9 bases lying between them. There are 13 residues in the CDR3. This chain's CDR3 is CASNRELNTEAFF. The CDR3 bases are TGTGCCAGCAACCGGGAACTGAACACTGAAGCTTTCTTT.

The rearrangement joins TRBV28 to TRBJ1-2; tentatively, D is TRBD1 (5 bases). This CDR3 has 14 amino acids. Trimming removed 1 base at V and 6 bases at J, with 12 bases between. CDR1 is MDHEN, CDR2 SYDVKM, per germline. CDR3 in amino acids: CASSLLPGYDGYTF. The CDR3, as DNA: TGTGCCAGCAGTTTATTACCAGGGTACGATGGCTACACCTTC.

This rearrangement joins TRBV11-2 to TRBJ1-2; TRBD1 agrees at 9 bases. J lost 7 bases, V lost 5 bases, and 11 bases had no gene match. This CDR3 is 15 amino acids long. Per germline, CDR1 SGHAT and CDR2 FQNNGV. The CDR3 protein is CASSLLGQGRIGYTF. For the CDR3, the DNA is TGTGCCAGCAGCCTGCTAGGACAGGGGAGGATTGGCTACACCTTC.

The CDR3 spells CASSGRTSPDTQYF. The CDR3 coding sequence is TGTGCCAGCAGCGGGAGGACCTCTCCGGATACGCAGTATTTT. The chain is built from TRBV18 and TRBJ2-3, with TRBD2 matching 9 bases. From germline, CDR1 is KGHSH and CDR2 LQKENI. This CDR3 spans 14 amino acids. With V trimmed by 8 bases and J by 6 bases, 9 bases remained unmatched.

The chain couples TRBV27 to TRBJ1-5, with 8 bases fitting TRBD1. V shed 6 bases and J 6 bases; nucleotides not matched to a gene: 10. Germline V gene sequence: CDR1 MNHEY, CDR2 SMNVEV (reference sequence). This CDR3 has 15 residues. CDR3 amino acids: CASSPDRGRVQPQHF. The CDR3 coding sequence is TGTGCCAGCAGCCCAGACAGGGGTCGGGTTCAGCCCCAGCATTTT.

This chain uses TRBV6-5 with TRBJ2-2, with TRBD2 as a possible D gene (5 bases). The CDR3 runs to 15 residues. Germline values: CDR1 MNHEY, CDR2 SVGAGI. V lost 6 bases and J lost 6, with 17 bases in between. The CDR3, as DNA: TGTGCCAGCAGGACTTGGGCAGTGAGGGCCGGGGAGCTGTTTTTT. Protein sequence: CASRTWAVRAGELFF.

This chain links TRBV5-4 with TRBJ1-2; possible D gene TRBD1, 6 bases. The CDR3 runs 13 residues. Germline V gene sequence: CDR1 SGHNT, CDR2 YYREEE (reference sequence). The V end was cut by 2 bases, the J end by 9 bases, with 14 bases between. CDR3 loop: CASSFGLTGRYTF. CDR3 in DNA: TGTGCCAGCAGCTTTGGGCTCACAGGGCGCTACACCTTC.

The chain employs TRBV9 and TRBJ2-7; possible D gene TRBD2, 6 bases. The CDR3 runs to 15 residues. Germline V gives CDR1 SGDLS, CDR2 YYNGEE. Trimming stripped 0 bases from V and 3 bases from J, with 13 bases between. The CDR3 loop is CASSVDGSGFYEQYF. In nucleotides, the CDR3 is TGTGCCAGCAGCGTAGACGGGAGTGGATTCTACGAGCAGTACTTC.

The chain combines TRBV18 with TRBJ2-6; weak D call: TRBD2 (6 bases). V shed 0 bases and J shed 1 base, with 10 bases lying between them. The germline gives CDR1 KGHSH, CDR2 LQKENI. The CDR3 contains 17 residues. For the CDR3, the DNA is TGTGCCAGCTCACCACCGCTAGCGTGGTCTGGGGCCAACGTCCTGACTTTC. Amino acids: CASSPPLAWSGANVLTF.